Following are 27 T cell receptor beta chains from one sample sequenced in a study of T cells in Graves' hyperthyroidism and ophthalmopathy. Amplification targeted TCR beta CDR3 regions from RNA transcripts. First-round RT-PCR targeting the TCR CDR3 was performed with the HTBI primer set. Each CDR3 protein is one row after TCRdb ran MiXCR on the multiplex PCR reads. The sample yields hundreds of thousands of distinct CDR3 sequences, less than 45% seen once. Material for sequencing was peripheral blood or thyroid tissue (not recorded which). These receptors were taken from an adult man with Graves' disease, either hyperthyroidism or ophthalmopathy (not recorded which).

The chain uses TRBV27 and TRBJ2-7; 8 bases are shared with TRBD1. Germline values: CDR1 MNHEY, CDR2 SMNVEV (reference sequence). The V and J ends lost 6 bases and 4 bases, in that order; junction bases with no gene match: 8. The CDR3 sequence is 14 residues long. CDR3 coding DNA: TGTGCCAGCAGCCGGACAGGGAGGCCTTACGAGCAGTACTTC. Translated: CASSRTGRPYEQYF.

The table lists this clonotype with a few counts. This chain joins TRBV6-6 and TRBJ1-2, with TRBD1 matching 7 bases. The CDR3 length is 15 residues. Unmatched junction bases numbered 3, after V lost 0 bases and J lost 2 bases. Germline V lookup: CDR1 MNHNY, CDR2 SVGAGI (reference sequence). CDR3 loop: CASSYSGQSNYGYTF. The CDR3 DNA reads TGTGCCAGCAGTTACTCGGGACAGTCAAACTATGGCTACACCTTC.

This clonotype was observed a few times. The gene calls are TRBV20-1 and TRBJ1-3; 7 bases agree with TRBD1. The CDR3 covers 14 residues. The germline V gene has CDR1 DFQATT and CDR2 SNEGSKA (reference sequence). The J segment lost 1 base and the V segment lost 4 bases, leaving 4 bases of the junction unmatched. The CDR3 here is CSATDRASGNTIYF. Written as DNA, the CDR3 is TGCAGTGCTACCGACAGGGCGTCTGGAAACACCATATATTTT.

A note on this clonotype: This could be a read error, since a much larger clone is one nucleotide away. The rearrangement joins TRBV24-1 to TRBJ1-5, with 9 bases lining up with TRBD1. J gave up 1 base and V 7 bases, and 7 bases lay outside the gene matches. The CDR3 is made up of 16 amino acids. Germline V gene data show CDR1 as KGHDR and CDR2 as SFDVKD. CDR3 loop: CATSYPDRGSNQPQHF. The DNA of the CDR3 is TGTGCCACCAGCTACCCTGACAGGGGGAGCAATCAGCCCCAGCATTTT.

About this clonotype: This could be a read error, since a much larger clone is one nucleotide away. The V and J genes are TRBV19 and TRBJ1-5; tentative D call: TRBD1 (5 bases). The germline gives CDR1 LNHDA, CDR2 SQIVND (reference sequence). Trimming took off 6 bases at V and 9 bases at J, with 12 bases between the two ends. This CDR3 is 12 amino acids long. The CDR3 nucleotides are TGTGCCAGTAGGGCGGGGACCGGGCCCCAGCATTTT. It yields the protein CASRAGTGPQHF.

The rearrangement links TRBV20-1 to TRBJ2-7, with 8 bases fitting TRBD1. J was trimmed by 4 bases and V by 3 bases; bases with no gene match: 8. The CDR3 consists of 14 residues. Germline V gives CDR1 DFQATT, CDR2 SNEGSKA (reference sequence). Written as DNA, the CDR3 is TGCAGTGCTAGCTCGGGACAGGCTGCGTACGAGCAGTACTTC. Protein sequence: CSASSGQAAYEQYF.

V usage is TRBV7-9 and J usage is TRBJ2-7, with 7 bases lining up with TRBD2. This CDR3 is 16 amino acids long. The germline CDR1 and CDR2 sequences are SEHNR and FQNEAQ (reference sequence). After removal of 1 base from V and 3 bases from J, the junction contained 9 bases not matched to a gene. This CDR3 reads CASSLGPAAGDYEQYF. DNA for the CDR3: TGTGCCAGCAGCTTAGGCCCCGCCGCGGGGGACTACGAGCAGTACTTC.

This clonotype appeared once. The CDR3 spells CASSVSSGGTQYF. The CDR3 DNA is TGTGCCAGCAGCGTCAGTAGCGGGGGGACCCAGTACTTC. This chain joins TRBV19 and TRBJ2-5; 9 nucleotides line up with TRBD2. Trimming took 9 bases from V and 7 from J; bases not matched to a gene: 9. The germline V gene encodes CDR1 LNHDA and CDR2 SQIVND (reference sequence). There are 13 residues in the CDR3. Full variable domain (missing parts from reference TRBV19 and TRBJ2-5): DGGITQSPKYLFRKEGQNVTLSCEQNLNHDAMYWYRQDPGQGLRLIYYSQIVNDFQKGDIAEGYSVSREKKESFPLTVTSAQKNPTAFYLCASSVSSGGTQYFGPGTRLLVL.

This clonotype was seen ten or more times. The rearrangement uses TRBV29-1 and TRBJ1-1; 9 nucleotides align to TRBD1. Germline CDR1 and CDR2: SQVTM and ANQGSEA. The CDR3 runs 16 residues. The ends lost 5 bases at V and 2 bases at J; junction bases unmatched: 12. DNA for the CDR3: TGCAGCGTTACACCTCCGGGACAGGGACTAAACACTGAAGCTTTCTTT. Its protein product is CSVTPPGQGLNTEAFF.

This clonotype has just a few counts. The CDR3 region is CASSRGSSNQPQHF. The CDR3 DNA is TGTGCCAGTAGTAGGGGGAGCTCCAATCAGCCCCAGCATTTT. The V call is TRBV19, the J call TRBJ1-5; possibly TRBD1 for D (5 bases). V was cut by 4 bases and J by 3 bases, with 10 bases left in between. CDR3 size: 14 residues. Per germline, CDR1 LNHDA and CDR2 SQIVND (reference sequence).

This clonotype was seen ten or more times. The chain couples TRBV7-9 to TRBJ1-4; D not resolved. CDR3 size: 15 residues. The V end lost 3 bases, the J end lost 0 bases, and 8 bases lay between the germline ends. The V gene's germline CDR1 is SEHNR and CDR2 FQNEAQ (reference sequence). As DNA, the CDR3 is TGTGCCAGCAGCTTGGAAACAGCAACTAATGAAAAACTGTTTTTT. Its protein product is CASSLETATNEKLFF.

The chain uses TRBV7-2 and TRBJ1-4, with TRBD1 as a possible D gene (5 bases). The CDR3 runs 16 residues. Germline V gives CDR1 SGHTA, CDR2 FQGNSA. Trimming removed 3 bases at V and 7 bases at J, with 18 bases between. The CDR3 region has the DNA TGTGCCAGCAGCTTGGGACGACAGACCTCGACTGAAAAACTGTTTTTT. This sequence encodes CASSLGRQTSTEKLFF.

This clonotype was seen ten or more times. Written as DNA, the CDR3 is TGTGCCAGTAGTATGGACGGTGGCTACACCTTC. Its protein product is CASSMDGGYTF. The chain employs TRBV19 and TRBJ1-2; D is ambiguous. CDR3 size: 11 residues. The germline V and J ends were trimmed by 3 bases and 7 bases, with 6 bases remaining between them. Germline CDR1 is LNHDA and CDR2 is SQIVND (reference sequence).

In regard to this clonotype: A much larger clone sits a single nucleotide away, making a read error possible. This chain links TRBV29-1 with TRBJ1-1, with D perhaps TRBD1 (6 bases). This CDR3 is 12 amino acids long. CDR1 is SQVTM, CDR2 ANQGSEA, per germline. Trimming took 7 bases from V and 5 from J, leaving 14 bases between them. The CDR3 nucleotides are TGCAGCGCAATAACAGGGAGGACTGAAGCTTTCTTT. This codes for CSAITGRTEAFF.

In this sample, this clonotype turned up a few times. The gene calls are TRBV11-2 and TRBJ1-2; 8 bases agree with TRBD1. With 5 bases clipped from V and 2 bases from J, the junction kept 4 bases outside the gene matches. This CDR3 spans 14 amino acids. The germline V gene has CDR1 SGHAT and CDR2 FQNNGV. CDR3 region: CASSRDRMNYGYTF. The CDR3 bases are TGTGCCAGCAGCCGGGACAGGATGAACTATGGCTACACCTTC.

At least ten counts were recorded for this clonotype. This chain joins TRBV10-3 and TRBJ1-6; 8 bases map to TRBD1. V was pared by 6 bases and J by 0 bases, with 4 bases of the junction left unmatched. This CDR3 spans 16 amino acids. Germline loops: CDR1 ENHRY, CDR2 SYGVKD. The CDR3 bases are TGTGCCATCAGCCGGGACAGGAGCTCCTATAATTCACCCCTCCACTTT. Translating it yields CAISRDRSSYNSPLHF.

The sample holds one count of this clonotype. At one end the junction does not follow the germline gene, possibly because of a read error. The V and J genes are TRBV15 and TRBJ1-6; D might be TRBD1 (5 bases). CDR3 length: 14 amino acids. Germline V gene data show CDR1 as LNHNV and CDR2 as YYDKDF (reference sequence). CDR3 residues: CASSDRGINSPLHF. The CDR3 DNA sequence: TGTGCCAGCAGCGACCGGGGGATTAATTCACCCCTCCACTTT.

This clonotype has only a few counts. V gene TRBV6-5 combines with J gene TRBJ1-5; a possible D gene is TRBD1 (5 bases). The CDR3 contains 13 residues. Germline loops: CDR1 MNHEY, CDR2 SVGAGI. The V end lost 5 bases, the J end lost 5 bases, and 10 bases lay between the germline ends. This chain's CDR3 is CASSRWGDQPQHF. The CDR3 coding sequence is TGTGCCAGCAGTCGATGGGGGGATCAGCCCCAGCATTTT.

This chain uses TRBV7-2 with TRBJ1-1, with D possibly TRBD1 on 5 matching bases. V was clipped by 4 bases and J by 1 base, with 10 bases between them. This CDR3 contains 14 residues. Germline V gene lookup returns CDR1 SGHTA and CDR2 FQGNSA. The CDR3 DNA follows: TGTGCCAGCAGCTCCCCGGACAAGAACACTGAAGCTTTCTTT. Amino acids: CASSSPDKNTEAFF.

Many counts were recorded for this clonotype. The chain combines TRBV10-3 with TRBJ1-5; 8 nucleotides match TRBD1. With V trimmed by 6 bases and J by 7 bases, 5 bases remained unmatched. In germline, CDR1 is ENHRY, CDR2 SYGVKD. The CDR3 has 13 amino acids. In DNA form, the CDR3 reads TGTGCCATCAGCCCGACAGGGGAACAGCCCCAGCATTTT. It encodes CAISPTGEQPQHF.

On this clonotype itself: A much larger clonotype is one base distant, so this may be a read error. The chain is built from TRBV7-3 and TRBJ1-1; D gene ambiguous. From germline, CDR1 is SGHTA and CDR2 FQGTGA. This CDR3 has 10 amino acids. CDR3 nucleotides: TGTGTCAGCAGCCTCCTCCCAGCTTTCTTT. Its protein product is CVSSLLPAFF.

This clonotype was observed a handful of times. The chain links TRBV25-1 to TRBJ2-7, with D possibly matching TRBD2 (5 bases). The CDR3 loop spans 18 amino acids. Trimming left V 6 bases short and J 3 bases short, with 27 bases between. Germline V gene sequence: CDR1 MGHDK, CDR2 SYGVNS. The CDR3 here is CASSPAGQWTLLGYEQYF. CDR3 in DNA: TGTGCCAGCAGCCCCGCGGGTCAATGGACCCTTCTGGGCTACGAGCAGTACTTC.

This clonotype was detected ten times or more. The genes are TRBV24-1 and TRBJ1-1; D remains ambiguous. This CDR3 region has 13 residues. Per the germline V gene, CDR1 is KGHDR and CDR2 is SFDVKD. Trimming cost V 0 bases and J 6 bases, with 7 bases left between them. The CDR3 coding sequence is TGTGCCACCAGTGATTTGGGGAGCGCTGAAGCTTTCTTT. It yields the protein CATSDLGSAEAFF.

In its sample, this clonotype was seen once. The chain carries TRBV7-2 and TRBJ2-7; 7 nucleotides line up with TRBD1. J lost 0 bases, V lost 5 bases, and 7 bases had no gene match. CDR1 is SGHTA, CDR2 FQGNSA, per germline. This CDR3 has 15 amino acids. CDR3: CASSPGTAPSYEQYF. Here the CDR3 DNA reads TGTGCCAGCAGCCCTGGGACAGCCCCCTCCTACGAGCAGTACTTC.

V gene TRBV19 combines with J gene TRBJ1-2; TRBD1 is a possible D gene (5 bases). The germline V gene encodes CDR1 LNHDA and CDR2 SQIVND (reference sequence). Trimming shortened V by 5 bases and J by 4 bases, and 11 bases separated the two germline ends. The CDR3 has 13 residues. CDR3 nucleotide sequence: TGTGCCAGTAGTGTGACAGCTGCCTATGGCTACACCTTC. It encodes CASSVTAAYGYTF.

This clonotype was seen a single time. A much larger clone differs from this one at a single base, so this may be a read error. The V and J genes are TRBV12-3 or TRBV12-4 and TRBJ2-5; possible D gene TRBD1, 6 bases. The V and J ends lost 6 bases and 4 bases respectively, with 9 bases between them. This CDR3 is 12 amino acids long. CDR3 DNA sequence: TGTGCCAGCAGGGGGGCTTCAGAGACCCAGTACTTC. Translation: CASRGASETQYF.

The chain employs TRBV25-1 and TRBJ2-5, with D unresolved. Germline CDR1 and CDR2: MGHDK and SYGVNS. The CDR3 runs to 11 residues. V was pared by 11 bases and J by 8 bases, with 15 bases between. CDR3 DNA sequence: TGTGCCCGTATCGGAAAGGGAACCCAGTACTTC. As protein: CARIGKGTQYF.